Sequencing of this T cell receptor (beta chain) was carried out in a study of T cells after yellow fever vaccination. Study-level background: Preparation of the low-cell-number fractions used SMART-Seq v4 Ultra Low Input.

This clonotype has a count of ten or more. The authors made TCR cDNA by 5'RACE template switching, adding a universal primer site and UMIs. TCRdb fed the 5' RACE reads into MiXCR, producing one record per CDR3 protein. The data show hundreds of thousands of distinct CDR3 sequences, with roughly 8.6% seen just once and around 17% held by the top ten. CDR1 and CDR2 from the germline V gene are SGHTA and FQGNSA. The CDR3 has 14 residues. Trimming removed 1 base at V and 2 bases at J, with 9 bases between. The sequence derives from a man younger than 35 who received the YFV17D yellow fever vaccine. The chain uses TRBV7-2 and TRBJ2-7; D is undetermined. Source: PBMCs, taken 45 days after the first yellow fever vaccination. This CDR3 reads CASSLGVVPYEQYV. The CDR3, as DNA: TGTGCCAGCAGCTTAGGGGTCGTTCCCTACGAGCAGTACGTC.